This T cell receptor (beta chain) is drawn from a study of T cells in Graves' hyperthyroidism and ophthalmopathy. This clonotype has a handful of counts. Its target is unknown. The CDR3 is 15 amino acids. V was shortened by 2 bases and J by 1 base, with 11 bases between the two germline ends. Germline V gene data show CDR1 as SGHDN and CDR2 as FVKESK. Study observations and caveats: Prediction of ophthalmopathy progression came a median roughly 6.6 months pre-onset. Researchers report that a 13 V-J model separated ophthalmopathy from stable hyperthyroidism.

RNA transcripts were the template for amplifying TCR beta CDR3 regions. Using the HTBI primer set, a first-round RT-PCR was run on the TCR CDR3. Each CDR3 protein gets one entry after TCRdb re-called the multiplex PCR reads with MiXCR. The table records a few hundred thousand distinct CDR3 sequences, around 16% of them present only once. This sequence was found in a woman in her twenties or thirties with Graves' hyperthyroidism. Sequenced sample: blood. The chain has TRBV14 and TRBJ2-5; D is ambiguous. CDR3 residues: CASSQKTDGQETQYF. The CDR3 DNA sequence: TGTGCCAGCAGCCAAAAGACGGACGGCCAAGAGACCCAGTACTTC.